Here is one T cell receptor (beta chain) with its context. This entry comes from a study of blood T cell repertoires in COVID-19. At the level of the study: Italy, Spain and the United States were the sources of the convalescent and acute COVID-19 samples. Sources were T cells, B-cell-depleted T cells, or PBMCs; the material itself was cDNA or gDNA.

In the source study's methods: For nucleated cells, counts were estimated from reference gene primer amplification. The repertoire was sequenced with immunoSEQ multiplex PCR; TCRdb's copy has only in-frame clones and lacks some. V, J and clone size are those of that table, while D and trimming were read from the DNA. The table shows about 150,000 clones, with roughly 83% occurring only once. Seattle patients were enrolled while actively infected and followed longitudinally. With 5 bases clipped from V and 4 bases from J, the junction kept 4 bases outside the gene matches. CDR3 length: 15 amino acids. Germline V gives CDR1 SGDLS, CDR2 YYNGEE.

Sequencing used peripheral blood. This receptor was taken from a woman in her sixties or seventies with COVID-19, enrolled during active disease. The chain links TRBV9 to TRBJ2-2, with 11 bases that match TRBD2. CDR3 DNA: TGTGCCAGCAGTCTTAGCGGGGGGGCCACCGGGGAGCTGTTTTTT. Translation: CASSLSGGATGELFF.